One sample yielded the 17 T cell receptor beta chains listed below, sequenced in a study of cytomegalovirus exposure and HLA in healthy donors. Data came from immunoSEQ multiplex PCR; TCRdb stores just in-frame clones and leaves some out. Of about 160,000 clones listed, less than 90% are singletons. Material: PBMCs. These receptor sequences come from a woman between 18 and 30 years old in good health and CMV-seronegative.

The chain carries TRBV6-6 and TRBJ2-7; the D gene is possibly TRBD2 (5 bases). The V end was cut by 6 bases, the J end by 2 bases, with 11 bases between. The length of the CDR3 is 13 residues. CDR1 and CDR2 (germline): MNHNY, SVGAGI (reference sequence). CDR3 DNA: TGTGCCAGCAGCAAGGACTCTACCTACGAGCAGTACTTC. Translation: CASSKDSTYEQYF.

This sequence joins TRBV6-1 and TRBJ2-7; TRBD1 aligns across 8 bases. From germline, CDR1 is MNHNS and CDR2 SASEGT. CDR3 size: 15 residues. V shed 7 bases and J 5 bases; nucleotides not matched to a gene: 13. CDR3: CASKPPNTGGHEQYF. The CDR3 nucleotides are TGTGCCAGCAAGCCCCCGAACACAGGGGGACACGAGCAGTACTTC.

This clone has a single count. The chain uses TRBV19 and TRBJ1-5; D not certain. The CDR3 runs 15 residues. Between the trimmed V and J ends, which lost 0 bases and 2 bases, there was a span of 8 bases. Germline V gene lookup returns CDR1 LNHDA and CDR2 SQIVND (reference sequence). The CDR3 sequence: CASSIDSRGNQPQHF. The CDR3, as DNA: TGTGCCAGTAGTATAGATAGCAGAGGCAATCAGCCCCAGCATTTT.

The rearrangement joins TRBV7-6 to TRBJ1-5; 8 bases match TRBD1. This CDR3 spans 15 amino acids. V trimming: 5 bases; J trimming: 5 bases; junction bases outside the gene matches: 8. The germline V gene encodes CDR1 SGHVS and CDR2 FNYEAQ. The CDR3 region is CASSPSGGAYQPQHF. In DNA form, the CDR3 reads TGTGCCAGCAGCCCCTCAGGGGGCGCGTATCAGCCCCAGCATTTT.

This rearrangement joins TRBV6-5 to TRBJ2-3; 8 nucleotides match TRBD1. V lost 0 bases, J lost 4 bases, and 6 bases stayed unmatched. The V gene's germline CDR1 is MNHEY and CDR2 SVGAGI. There are 16 residues in the CDR3. This CDR3 reads CASSYSQGAVADTQYF. CDR3 nucleotides: TGTGCCAGCAGTTACTCGCAGGGGGCGGTGGCAGATACGCAGTATTTT.

This sequence joins TRBV5-4 and TRBJ1-2; 7 bases are shared with TRBD1. V lost 3 bases, J lost 5 bases, and 13 bases stayed unmatched. The CDR3 has 16 amino acids. Looked up from germline, CDR1 is SGHNT and CDR2 is YYREEE (reference sequence). The CDR3 sequence: CASSSAQGGVGYGYTF. The CDR3 DNA sequence: TGTGCCAGCAGCTCCGCCCAGGGGGGAGTAGGTTATGGCTACACCTTC.

In this sample, this clone turned up once. The chain has TRBV19 and TRBJ1-5, with 7 positions matching TRBD1. This CDR3 has 19 residues. V was pared by 7 bases and J by 0 bases, with 18 bases of the junction left unmatched. The germline V gene encodes CDR1 LNHDA and CDR2 SQIVND (reference sequence). The CDR3: CASTPGQLRPSYSNQPQHF. The CDR3 nucleotides are TGTGCCAGTACTCCGGGACAGCTGCGACCCTCCTATAGCAATCAGCCCCAGCATTTT.

The genes are TRBV18 and TRBJ1-1; D remains ambiguous. This CDR3 comprises 14 residues. The germline V and J ends were trimmed by 3 bases and 0 bases, with 8 bases remaining between them. Germline CDR1 KGHSH, CDR2 LQKENI. The CDR3 reads CASSPPRMNTEAFF. As DNA, the CDR3 is TGTGCCAGCTCACCCCCGAGAATGAACACTGAAGCTTTCTTT.

This chain connects TRBV15 to TRBJ2-5; TRBD1 matches 8 bases. Germline CDR1 reads LNHNV; CDR2 reads YYDKDF (reference sequence). Losses at the gene ends were 1 base for V and 4 bases for J; bases not matched to a gene: 5. The CDR3 has 15 residues. The CDR3 here is CATSRGDRGSETQYF. The CDR3, as DNA: TGTGCCACCAGCAGAGGAGACAGGGGATCAGAGACCCAGTACTTC.

This chain connects TRBV19 to TRBJ2-7, with 11 bases that match TRBD1. CDR3 length equals 13 residues. Per germline, CDR1 LNHDA and CDR2 SQIVND (reference sequence). V was pared by 9 bases and J by 6 bases, with 7 bases of the junction left unmatched. The CDR3 sequence is CASGRTGGGEQYF. The CDR3 nucleotides read TGTGCCAGCGGACGGACAGGGGGCGGCGAGCAGTACTTC.

The rearrangement joins TRBV11-1 to TRBJ2-3; 7 nucleotides line up with TRBD2. The CDR3 runs 14 residues. The ends lost 6 bases at V and 2 bases at J; junction bases unmatched: 5. Germline loops: CDR1 SGHAT, CDR2 FQDESV (reference sequence). The CDR3, as DNA: TGTGCCAGCAGACAAGCGGGGTCCACAGATACGCAGTATTTT. As protein: CASRQAGSTDTQYF.

V and J are TRBV5-4 and TRBJ2-6; D not resolved. The CDR3 spans 16 residues. V lost 5 bases to trimming and J lost 3 bases, with 15 bases between them. The V gene's germline CDR1 is SGHNT and CDR2 YYREEE (reference sequence). CDR3 protein: CASRLSENFGANVLTF. The CDR3 DNA reads TGTGCCAGCAGGCTAAGTGAGAACTTTGGGGCCAACGTCCTGACTTTC.

The chain combines TRBV19 with TRBJ1-4, with 7 nucleotides matching TRBD1. Germline V gene sequence: CDR1 LNHDA, CDR2 SQIVND (reference sequence). The V gene end was trimmed by 1 base and the J gene end by 4 bases; junction bases not matched to a gene: 3. The CDR3 is 15 residues long. The CDR3, as DNA: TGTGCCAGTAGTATAGGGGACAGAGATAATGAAAAACTGTTTTTT. Encoded protein: CASSIGDRDNEKLFF.

This clone came up once. V and J are TRBV2 and TRBJ1-4; possible D gene TRBD1, 5 bases. The CDR3 contains 17 residues. Trimming stripped 3 bases from V and 6 bases from J, with 20 bases between. CDR1 is SNHLY, CDR2 FYNNEI, per germline. The CDR3 region has the DNA TGTGCCAGCAGTGACCCTCCAAACGGGGGAGTTGATGAAAAACTGTTTTTT. Translated, it gives CASSDPPNGGVDEKLFF.

This clone was observed a few times. The V gene is TRBV29-1, the J gene TRBJ1-2, with TRBD1 matching 7 bases. J was trimmed by 4 bases and V by 3 bases; bases with no gene match: 5. This CDR3 is 13 amino acids long. The germline gives CDR1 SQVTM, CDR2 ANQGSEA. The CDR3 DNA is TGCAGCGTTGACAGGGGGTCTGTCTATGGCTACACCTTC. Translation: CSVDRGSVYGYTF.

This clone was observed a few times. The V gene is TRBV9, the J gene TRBJ1-2; D ambiguous. Germline V gene lookup returns CDR1 SGDLS and CDR2 YYNGEE. Trimming removed 0 bases at V and 8 bases at J, with 14 bases between. CDR3 length: 14 amino acids. The CDR3 loop reads CASSVGRVSRGYTF. The CDR3 region has the DNA TGTGCCAGCAGCGTAGGGCGGGTCTCACGGGGCTACACCTTC. Supplemented by reference TRBV9 and TRBJ1-2, the full variable domain reads DSGVTQTPKHLITATGQRVTLRCSPRSGDLSVYWYQQSLDQGLQFLIQYYNGEERAKGNILERFSAQQFPDLHSELNLSSLELGDSALYFCASSVGRVSRGYTFGSGTRLTVV.

CDR3 sequence reads: CASSFGNHRGPDGYTF. The DNA of the CDR3 is TGTGCCAGCAGCTTTGGGAACCACAGGGGGCCTGATGGCTACACCTTC. The chain carries TRBV7-9 and TRBJ1-2; 9 bases are a match to TRBD1. The V segment lost 3 bases and the J segment 6 bases; nucleotides outside the gene matches: 11. The CDR3 runs 16 residues. Germline CDR1 and CDR2: SEHNR and FQNEAQ (reference sequence). Variable domain in full (rest from reference TRBV7-9 and TRBJ1-2): DTGVSQNPRHKITKRGQNVTFRCDPISEHNRLYWYRQTLGQGPEFLTYFQNEAQLEKSRLLSDRFSAERPKGSFSTLEIQRTEQGDSAMYLCASSFGNHRGPDGYTFGSGTRLTVV.